These 16 T cell receptor beta chains were sequenced from one sample in a study of blood T cell repertoires in COVID-19. Assay used: immunoSEQ multiplex PCR; TCRdb lists only in-frame clones, some missing. The repertoire consists of 150,000 to 200,000 clones, with roughly 87% occurring once and the leading ten covering over 0.95%. Sequenced material: PBMCs or T cells enriched from blood (not recorded which). All receptors derive from a human donor with acute COVID-19. The donor label of this sample is uncertain.

The chain recombines TRBV28 with TRBJ1-6, with no clear D. The CDR3 extends over 13 amino acids. Trimming took off 6 bases at V and 7 bases at J, with 10 bases between the two ends. Germline V gene sequence: CDR1 MDHEN, CDR2 SYDVKM. Written as DNA, the CDR3 is TGTGCCAGCAGGGGCGCAGAGAATTCACCCCTCCACTTT. Translation: CASRGAENSPLHF.

This clone turned up a few times. CDR3 sequence: CASSARDTEAFF. Written as DNA, the CDR3 is TGTGCCAGCAGTGCCCGAGACACTGAAGCTTTCTTT. This chain uses TRBV28 with TRBJ1-1; no reliable D call. This CDR3 region has 12 residues. V lost 5 bases to trimming and J lost 3 bases, with 7 bases between them. The germline V gene encodes CDR1 MDHEN and CDR2 SYDVKM.

The V call is TRBV7-2, the J call TRBJ2-7; 11 positions agree with TRBD2. The CDR3 spans 13 residues. Trimming at V came to 3 bases and at J to 10 bases, leaving 5 bases not matched to a gene. CDR1 and CDR2 (germline): SGHTA, FQGNSA. CDR3: CASSFGLAGPQYF. The CDR3 nucleotides are TGTGCCAGCAGCTTTGGACTAGCGGGCCCTCAGTACTTC.

V usage is TRBV19 and J usage is TRBJ2-7; possibly TRBD1 for D (5 bases). The length of the CDR3 is 15 residues. The V end lost 5 bases, the J end lost 0 bases, and 14 bases lay between the germline ends. From germline, CDR1 is LNHDA and CDR2 SQIVND (reference sequence). CDR3 sequence (DNA): TGTGCCAGTAGTGACAGATGGATCCCCTCCTACGAGCAGTACTTC. Amino acids: CASSDRWIPSYEQYF.

V gene TRBV12-3 or TRBV12-4 combines with J gene TRBJ2-7; unclear D gene. The CDR3 is 11 residues long. The V end lost 5 bases, the J end lost 3 bases, and 5 bases lay between the germline ends. The CDR3 DNA is TGTGCCAGCAGTACCTACTACGAGCAGTACTTC. Protein: CASSTYYEQYF.

The CDR3 DNA sequence: TGTGCCAGCAGCCCTACAGGTCTTCAGGGGGAGCAGTACTTC. Translating gives CASSPTGLQGEQYF. The chain joins TRBV7-7 to TRBJ2-7; D perhaps matches TRBD1 (6 bases). V lost 5 bases and J 7 bases, leaving 18 bases between the germline ends. The CDR3 length is 14 residues. Germline V CDR1 and CDR2: SSHAT, FNYEAQ (reference sequence).

The V and J genes are TRBV5-1 and TRBJ2-7, with D perhaps matching TRBD1 (6 bases). Per the germline V gene, CDR1 is SGHRS and CDR2 is YFSETQ. CDR3 length: 15 residues. The V end was cut by 4 bases, the J end by 0 bases, with 14 bases between. CDR3 in amino acids: CASSKLQGTSYEQYF. The CDR3 coding sequence is TGCGCCAGCAGCAAGCTCCAGGGGACCTCCTACGAGCAGTACTTC.

V and J are TRBV18 and TRBJ1-1, with 8 bases fitting TRBD1. Trimming took 0 bases from V and 6 from J; bases not matched to a gene: 6. The CDR3 is 15 amino acids. Germline V gene sequence: CDR1 KGHSH, CDR2 LQKENI. The CDR3 DNA reads TGTGCCAGCTCACCACCGACAGGGGATTTCGCTGAAGCTTTCTTT. Protein product: CASSPPTGDFAEAFF.

The V call is TRBV19, the J call TRBJ1-1; 7 bases fit TRBD1. The CDR3 is 13 residues long. Per the germline V gene, CDR1 is LNHDA and CDR2 is SQIVND (reference sequence). V dropped 3 bases and J dropped 7; count of bases not matched to a gene: 5. CDR3 sequence reads: CASSMAQGGEAFF. The CDR3 DNA is TGTGCCAGTAGTATGGCGCAGGGGGGTGAAGCTTTCTTT.

Only one count was recorded for this clone. The chain uses TRBV4-1 and TRBJ2-3; 7 bases are a match to TRBD1. The CDR3 length is 14 residues. After removal of 4 bases from V and 4 bases from J, the junction contained 5 bases not matched to a gene. The germline CDR1 and CDR2 sequences are MGHRA and YSYEKL. CDR3 protein: CASSPGGSADTQYF. As DNA, the CDR3 is TGCGCCAGCAGCCCAGGGGGATCAGCAGATACGCAGTATTTT.

The chain couples TRBV19 to TRBJ2-1; 9 bases are a match to TRBD2. Losses at the gene ends were 1 base for V and 7 bases for J; bases not matched to a gene: 8. The CDR3 runs 16 residues. CDR1 LNHDA and CDR2 SQIVND come from the germline V gene (reference sequence). CDR3 in amino acids: CASSIAQGLASNEQFF. The CDR3 DNA follows: TGTGCCAGTAGTATAGCCCAAGGACTAGCGTCTAATGAGCAGTTCTTC.

The rearrangement uses TRBV7-8 and TRBJ1-5; D may be TRBD1 (5 bases). V gave up 0 bases and J gave up 3 bases, with 9 bases separating them. Germline-derived CDR1 and CDR2 are SGHVS and FQNEAQ. This CDR3 has 15 residues. The CDR3 DNA follows: TGTGCCAGCAGCTTAGCTACAGGAAACAATCAGCCCCAGCATTTT. Residues: CASSLATGNNQPQHF.

This clone occurred once. The rearrangement links TRBV6-5 to TRBJ2-5; 9 nucleotides match TRBD1. The CDR3 sequence is 13 residues long. Trimming took 8 bases from V and 5 from J; bases not matched to a gene: 6. Looked up from germline, CDR1 is MNHEY and CDR2 is SVGAGI. The CDR3 nucleotides are TGTGCCAGCTGCCGGGACAGGGTGGAGACCCAGTACTTC. It is translated as CASCRDRVETQYF.

The chain employs TRBV18 and TRBJ2-7, with TRBD2 as a possible D gene (6 bases). CDR1 and CDR2 from the germline V gene are KGHSH and LQKENI. Trimming took off 3 bases at V and 0 bases at J, with 15 bases between the two ends. This CDR3 comprises 16 residues. CDR3 residues: CASSPLGRGSSYEQYF. The CDR3, as DNA: TGTGCCAGCTCACCGCTGGGACGGGGGAGCTCCTACGAGCAGTACTTC.

V and J are TRBV2 and TRBJ1-6; the D gene is possibly TRBD1 (5 bases). The CDR3 has 16 residues. Trimming pared 6 bases from V and 7 bases from J, leaving 19 bases between. Germline loops: CDR1 SNHLY, CDR2 FYNNEI. The CDR3 sequence: CASRADGAGRNSPLHF. The CDR3 DNA is TGTGCCAGCAGGGCAGACGGGGCAGGGAGGAATTCACCCCTCCACTTT. The entire variable domain, with the rest obtained from reference TRBV2 and TRBJ1-6, is as follows: EPEVTQTPSHQVTQMGQEVILRCVPISNHLYFYWYRQILGQKVEFLVSFYNNEISEKSEIFDDQFSVERPDGSNFTLKIRSTKLEDSAMYFCASRADGAGRNSPLHFGNGTRLTVT.

This clone was recorded once. The CDR3 loop is CASGFTSPGELFF. DNA for the CDR3: TGTGCTAGTGGCTTCACTAGCCCGGGGGAGCTGTTTTTT. The V gene is TRBV12-5, the J gene TRBJ2-2, with D maybe TRBD2 (6 bases). CDR1 and CDR2 from the germline V gene are LGHNT and FRNRAP. The CDR3 has 13 residues. V lost 6 bases to trimming and J lost 8 bases, with 13 bases between them.